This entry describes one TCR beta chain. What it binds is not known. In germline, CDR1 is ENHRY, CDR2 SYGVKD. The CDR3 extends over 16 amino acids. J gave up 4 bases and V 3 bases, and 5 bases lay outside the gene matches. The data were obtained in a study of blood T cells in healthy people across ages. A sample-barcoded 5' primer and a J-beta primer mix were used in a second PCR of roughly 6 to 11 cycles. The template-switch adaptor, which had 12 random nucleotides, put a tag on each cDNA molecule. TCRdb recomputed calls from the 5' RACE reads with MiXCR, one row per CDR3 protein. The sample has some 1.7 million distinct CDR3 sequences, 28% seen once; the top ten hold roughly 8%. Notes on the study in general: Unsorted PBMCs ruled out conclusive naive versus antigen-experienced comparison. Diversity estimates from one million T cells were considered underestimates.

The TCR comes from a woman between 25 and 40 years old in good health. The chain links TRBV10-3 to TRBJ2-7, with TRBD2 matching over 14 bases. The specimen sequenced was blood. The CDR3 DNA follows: TGTGCCATCAGTGACGCCGGGACTAGCGGGAGTTACGAGCAGTACTTC. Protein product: CAISDAGTSGSYEQYF.